This entry lists 32 T cell receptor beta chains sequenced from one sample in a study of blood T cell repertoires in COVID-19 (dated by TCRdb to 2018 to 2020). The library was prepared using the immunoSEQ multiplex PCR assay. TCRdb's version of the immuneACCESS table is confined to in-frame rearrangements and falls short of the full clone set. An unresolved V gene accounts for under half of the shortfall where checked; the remainder is of unknown origin. In this sample the table shows over 250,000 clones, around nine tenths of which occur a single time. Approximately 9.4% of the sample is taken by the ten largest. The material sequenced was peripheral blood. These receptors were collected from a man in his forties or fifties who had recovered from COVID-19.

The gene calls are TRBV3-1 (or the pseudogene TRBV3-2) and TRBJ1-5; tentatively, D is TRBD1 (5 bases). Trimming left V 6 bases short and J 0 bases short, with 21 bases between. The CDR3 covers 18 residues. Germline CDR1 reads LGHDT; CDR2 reads YNNKEL (reference sequence). CDR3 protein: CASSPSGTDLYSNQPQHF. CDR3 DNA: TGTGCCAGCAGTCCTAGCGGGACGGACCTCTATAGCAATCAGCCCCAGCATTTT.

The sample holds one count of this clone. Different DNA sequences within this sample yield the same CDR3. The V call is TRBV5-6, the J call TRBJ2-5, with 7 bases aligning to TRBD1. Germline trimming cut 1 base from V and 2 bases from J; bases unmatched to any gene: 5. The CDR3 runs 15 residues. Germline V CDR1 and CDR2: SGHDT, YYEEEE. The CDR3 region is CASSLLGRGQETQYF. CDR3 nucleotides: TGTGCCAGCAGCTTGTTGGGCAGGGGGCAAGAGACCCAGTACTTC. Variable domain in full (rest from reference TRBV5-6 and TRBJ2-5): DAGVTQSPTHLIKTRGQQVTLRCSPKSGHDTVSWYQQALGQGPQFIFQYYEEEERQRGNFPDRFSGHQFPNYSSELNVNALLLGDSALYLCASSLLGRGQETQYFGPGTRLLVL.

This clone was recorded only once. This chain uses TRBV7-9 with TRBJ1-5, with 7 bases matching TRBD1. V lost 1 base and J lost 1; bases outside the gene matches: 1. The CDR3 extends over 15 amino acids. Germline V CDR1 and CDR2: SEHNR, FQNEAQ (reference sequence). This CDR3 reads CASSLGQGSNQPQHF. CDR3 DNA sequence: TGTGCCAGCAGCTTAGGACAGGGCAGCAATCAGCCCCAGCATTTT.

The chain uses TRBV5-1 and TRBJ2-4; 7 bases line up with TRBD1. Germline V gene data show CDR1 as SGHRS and CDR2 as YFSETQ. With 4 bases clipped from V and 6 bases from J, the junction kept 4 bases outside the gene matches. The CDR3 runs to 13 residues. CDR3 amino acids: CASSLRDRNIQYF. CDR3 nucleotide sequence: TGCGCCAGCAGCCTGAGGGACAGAAACATTCAGTACTTC.

This CDR3 is CSVVVLEEKLFF. DNA for the CDR3: TGCAGCGTCGTTGTCTTGGAGGAAAAACTGTTTTTT. The V call is TRBV29-1, the J call TRBJ1-4; D ambiguous. This CDR3 spans 12 amino acids. CDR1 and CDR2 from the germline V gene are SQVTM and ANQGSEA. The V and J ends lost 6 bases and 8 bases respectively, with 13 bases between them.

The chain uses TRBV24-1 and TRBJ2-5, with 14 bases aligning to TRBD2. Trimming at V came to 7 bases and at J to 5 bases, leaving 8 bases not matched to a gene. The length of the CDR3 is 16 residues. The V gene's germline CDR1 is KGHDR and CDR2 SFDVKD. The CDR3 is CATSSGLAGVGETQYF. The CDR3 bases are TGTGCCACCAGCTCGGGACTAGCGGGAGTAGGTGAGACCCAGTACTTC.

J is TRBJ2-1 and V is TRBV11-3; perhaps TRBD1 as D (6 bases). Germline lookup yields CDR1 SGHNT and CDR2 YENEEA. The CDR3 extends over 13 amino acids. V dropped 1 base and J dropped 9 bases, with 10 bases sitting between them. The CDR3 region has the DNA TGTGCCAGCAGCTTAGCGCTAGGGGGTGAGCAGTTCTTC. Translation: CASSLALGGEQFF.

V gene TRBV30 combines with J gene TRBJ1-1; the D gene is possibly TRBD1 (5 bases). CDR3 length equals 13 residues. V was trimmed by 5 bases and J by 5 bases, leaving 15 bases between them. Germline CDR1 GTSNPN, CDR2 SVGIG (reference sequence). In nucleotides, the CDR3 is TGTGCCTGGGTTACTCAGGGAAATACTGAAGCTTTCTTT. It translates to CAWVTQGNTEAFF. Combining the CDR3 with reference TRBV30 and TRBJ1-1 gives the whole variable domain SQTIHQWPATLVQPVGSPLSLECTVEGTSNPNLYWYRQAAGRGLQLLFYSVGIGQISSEVPQNLSASRPQDRQFILSSKKLLLSDSGFYLCAWVTQGNTEAFFGQGTRLTVV.

This clone turned up a few times. This chain joins TRBV2 and TRBJ2-7; 16 bases are a match to TRBD2. With V trimmed by 8 bases and J by 2 bases, 0 bases remained unmatched. The CDR3 is 14 residues long. Germline assignment: CDR1 SNHLY and CDR2 FYNNEI. CDR3 coding DNA: TGTGCCAGCGGGACTAGCGGGGGGGCCTACGAGCAGTACTTC. Residues: CASGTSGGAYEQYF.

The chain couples TRBV5-1 to TRBJ1-2; 9 bases map to TRBD1. Germline V gene data show CDR1 as SGHRS and CDR2 as YFSETQ. Trimming cost V 5 bases and J 6 bases; bases outside gene matches: 8. The CDR3 is made up of 14 amino acids. The CDR3 DNA follows: TGCGCCAGCAGTACTGGCGGGACAGGGAATGGCTACACCTTC. Translating it yields CASSTGGTGNGYTF.

This chain connects TRBV7-2 to TRBJ1-1; D is unclear. V lost 0 bases, J lost 1 base, and 9 bases lay in between. Germline V gene lookup returns CDR1 SGHTA and CDR2 FQGNSA. The CDR3 extends over 15 amino acids. The CDR3 DNA sequence: TGTGCCAGCAGCTTAGCTAGGCCGGGGAACACTGAAGCTTTCTTT. Its protein product is CASSLARPGNTEAFF.

As concerns this clone: The sample holds other DNA sequences that translate to the same CDR3. The chain joins TRBV9 to TRBJ2-2; D gene uncertain. Germline CDR1 is SGDLS and CDR2 is YYNGEE. The CDR3 length is 11 residues. The germline V and J ends were trimmed by 2 bases and 7 bases, with 3 bases remaining between them. The CDR3 reads CASSVSGELFF. DNA of the CDR3: TGTGCCAGCAGCGTCAGCGGGGAGCTGTTTTTT. The complete variable domain, with remaining parts taken from reference TRBV9 and TRBJ2-2, reads DSGVTQTPKHLITATGQRVTLRCSPRSGDLSVYWYQQSLDQGLQFLIQYYNGEERAKGNILERFSAQQFPDLHSELNLSSLELGDSALYFCASSVSGELFFGEGSRLTVL.

V and J are TRBV9 and TRBJ2-7; TRBD1 matches 8 bases. Germline V gene sequence: CDR1 SGDLS, CDR2 YYNGEE. The CDR3 totals 13 residues. V shed 3 bases, J shed 6 bases, and the junction held 5 bases outside the gene matches. CDR3 coding DNA: TGTGCCAGCAGCGCAGACGACAGGGGCGAGCAGTACTTC. Translation gives CASSADDRGEQYF.

The chain uses TRBV19 and TRBJ2-2; D is unclear. Germline assignment: CDR1 LNHDA and CDR2 SQIVND (reference sequence). CDR3 length: 14 residues. V dropped 7 bases and J dropped 1 base, with 10 bases sitting between them. The CDR3 is CASKPPGNTGELFF. The CDR3 DNA reads as TGTGCCAGTAAACCCCCCGGGAACACCGGGGAGCTGTTTTTT.

This clone was counted between two and nine times. The chain couples TRBV19 to TRBJ1-6; 10 bases match TRBD1. The CDR3 consists of 15 residues. The J segment lost 7 bases and the V segment lost 3 bases, leaving 3 bases of the junction unmatched. The germline gives CDR1 LNHDA, CDR2 SQIVND (reference sequence). The CDR3 nucleotides read TGTGCCAGTAGTATGGACAGGGGGTGGAATTCACCCCTCCACTTT. Translation: CASSMDRGWNSPLHF.

V and J are TRBV10-3 and TRBJ2-7; D remains unclear. This CDR3 has 13 amino acids. Trimming cost V 0 bases and J 1 base, with 4 bases left between them. Per the germline V gene, CDR1 is ENHRY and CDR2 is SYGVKD. This chain's CDR3 is CAISESPSYEQYF. CDR3 coding DNA: TGTGCCATCAGTGAGTCCCCTTCCTACGAGCAGTACTTC.

J is TRBJ2-5 and V is TRBV20-1, with D tentatively TRBD1 (5 bases). Trimming took off 3 bases at V and 5 bases at J, with 16 bases between the two ends. The CDR3 contains 14 residues. Germline CDR1 reads DFQATT; CDR2 reads SNEGSKA (reference sequence). CDR3 amino acids: CSASFQGVSETQYF. For the CDR3, the DNA is TGCAGTGCTAGTTTCCAGGGTGTCTCGGAGACCCAGTACTTC.

CDR3 nucleotide sequence: TGCAGCGTTCGGGACACCTCTAACTATGGCTACACCTTC. Translated, it gives CSVRDTSNYGYTF. The chain carries TRBV29-1 and TRBJ1-2; the D gene is possibly TRBD1 (6 bases). This CDR3 spans 13 amino acids. Trimming took 5 bases from V and 0 from J, leaving 10 bases between them. Germline V gene lookup returns CDR1 SQVTM and CDR2 ANQGSEA. The full variable domain, in which reference TRBV29-1 and TRBJ1-2 provide the parts outside the CDR3, is SAVISQKPSRDICQRGTSLTIQCQVDSQVTMMFWYRQQPGQSLTLIATANQGSEATYESGFVIDKFPISRPNLTFSTLTVSNMSPEDSSIYLCSVRDTSNYGYTFGSGTRLTVV.

This clone was detected a few times. The chain carries TRBV29-1 and TRBJ2-1; no clear D gene. The CDR3 runs 12 residues. V was clipped by 4 bases and J by 8 bases, with 12 bases between them. The germline V gene encodes CDR1 SQVTM and CDR2 ANQGSEA. The CDR3 protein is CSVVPSSDEQFF. DNA for the CDR3: TGCAGCGTTGTTCCTAGTTCCGATGAGCAGTTCTTC.

The chain is built from TRBV5-8 and TRBJ2-1; a possible D gene is TRBD1 (5 bases). Trimming pared 2 bases from V and 8 bases from J, leaving 8 bases between. The CDR3 runs 12 residues. Germline CDR1 SGHTS, CDR2 YDEGEE. CDR3 residues: CASSFRVDEQFF. Written as DNA, the CDR3 is TGTGCCAGCAGCTTCAGGGTTGATGAGCAGTTCTTC. The full variable domain, in which reference TRBV5-8 and TRBJ2-1 provide the parts outside the CDR3, is EAGVTQSPTHLIKTRGQQATLRCSPISGHTSVYWYQQALGLGLQFLLWYDEGEERNRGNFPPRFSGRQFPNYSSELNVNALELEDSALYLCASSFRVDEQFFGPGTRLTVL.

The rearrangement uses TRBV19 and TRBJ1-2; 9 bases are shared with TRBD1. The CDR3 spans 16 residues. Germline-derived CDR1 and CDR2 are LNHDA and SQIVND (reference sequence). V shed 7 bases, J shed 2 bases, and the junction held 11 bases outside the gene matches. CDR3 in amino acids: CASKRTGALSNYGYTF. The CDR3 coding sequence is TGTGCCAGTAAAAGGACAGGGGCCCTGTCCAACTATGGCTACACCTTC. Full variable domain (remainder filled in from reference TRBV19 and TRBJ1-2): DGGITQSPKYLFRKEGQNVTLSCEQNLNHDAMYWYRQDPGQGLRLIYYSQIVNDFQKGDIAEGYSVSREKKESFPLTVTSAQKNPTAFYLCASKRTGALSNYGYTFGSGTRLTVV.

CDR3 nucleotide sequence: TGTGCCAGCAGTCTAGGCCGGGACAGGCCCACCTACGAGCAGTACTTC. The encoded protein is CASSLGRDRPTYEQYF. The chain joins TRBV6-2 or TRBV6-3 to TRBJ2-7, with 8 bases matching TRBD1. The V and J ends lost 5 bases and 2 bases, in that order; junction bases with no gene match: 11. The CDR3 covers 16 residues. CDR1 and CDR2 (germline): MNHEY, SVGEGT.

The chain carries TRBV13 and TRBJ2-7; D perhaps matches TRBD2 (5 bases). The CDR3 totals 14 residues. Per the germline V gene, CDR1 is PRHDT and CDR2 is FYEKMQ (reference sequence). V was shortened by 5 bases and J by 7 bases, with 18 bases between the two germline ends. CDR3 sequence reads: CASSVGRFTGEQYF. As DNA, the CDR3 is TGTGCCAGCAGCGTTGGCCGATTCACGGGGGAGCAGTACTTC.

The V gene is TRBV29-1, the J gene TRBJ1-4; maybe TRBD1 (5 bases). Trimming removed 6 bases at V and 4 bases at J, with 12 bases between. The CDR3 extends over 13 amino acids. From germline, CDR1 is SQVTM and CDR2 ANQGSEA. CDR3 DNA: TGCAGCGTCCTCCGAGACAGTAATGAAAAACTGTTTTTT. It yields the protein CSVLRDSNEKLFF.

The V and J genes are TRBV20-1 and TRBJ2-7; D remains ambiguous. Germline V CDR1 and CDR2: DFQATT, SNEGSKA (reference sequence). The V end was cut by 3 bases, the J end by 9 bases, with 12 bases between. The CDR3 length is 11 residues. The CDR3 sequence is CSARSPGRQYF. For the CDR3, the DNA is TGCAGTGCTAGGAGTCCGGGTAGGCAGTACTTC.

The chain combines TRBV6-5 with TRBJ1-1; possible D gene TRBD1, 5 bases. This CDR3 region has 14 residues. Germline V CDR1 and CDR2: MNHEY, SVGAGI. With 2 bases removed from V and 2 bases from J, the gap between germline ends came to 9 bases. CDR3 nucleotide sequence: TGTGCCAGCAGTTACCACGACAGCAACACTGAAGCTTTCTTT. Protein: CASSYHDSNTEAFF.

The DNA of the CDR3 is TGTGCCAGCAGTTGGACAGGGGGATCACCCCTCCACTTT. This gives the protein CASSWTGGSPLHF. The chain uses TRBV11-3 and TRBJ1-6; 10 bases map to TRBD1. V lost 6 bases and J lost 10; bases outside the gene matches: 3. Germline CDR1 is SGHNT and CDR2 is YENEEA. The CDR3 spans 13 residues.

The rearrangement joins TRBV2 to TRBJ2-2; 10 nucleotides line up with TRBD1. V dropped 6 bases and J dropped 3; count of bases not matched to a gene: 7. The germline V gene encodes CDR1 SNHLY and CDR2 FYNNEI. This CDR3 has 16 residues. The CDR3 here is CASRAGTGDYTGELFF. In DNA, the CDR3 is TGTGCCAGCAGAGCCGGGACAGGGGATTACACCGGGGAGCTGTTTTTT.

This clone is a singleton in its sample. The chain employs TRBV5-6 and TRBJ1-2; 10 bases fit TRBD1. Germline V CDR1 and CDR2: SGHDT, YYEEEE. J gave up 8 bases and V 4 bases, and 14 bases lay outside the gene matches. The CDR3 totals 16 residues. CDR3 sequence: CASSPIGWTGGRGYTF. CDR3 nucleotide sequence: TGTGCCAGCAGCCCTATCGGATGGACAGGGGGGCGCGGCTACACCTTC.

This clone was observed a few times. The chain recombines TRBV10-3 with TRBJ2-1; 8 bases are a match to TRBD2. Germline V gene data show CDR1 as ENHRY and CDR2 as SYGVKD. V shed 4 bases, J shed 4 bases, and the junction held 3 bases outside the gene matches. CDR3 length: 14 amino acids. For the CDR3, the DNA is TGTGCCATCAGTGGACTAGCGACATACAATGAGCAGTTCTTC. Amino acid sequence: CAISGLATYNEQFF.

As for this clone: This specimen includes other DNA sequences encoding the same CDR3. The chain combines TRBV11-2 with TRBJ2-7, with TRBD1 matching over 9 bases. The CDR3 has 15 residues. The trim removed 0 bases at V and 1 base at J, leaving 1 base unmatched. In germline, CDR1 is SGHAT, CDR2 FQNNGV. CDR3 DNA sequence: TGTGCCAGCAGCTTAGAGGGGACAGGGTCCTACGAGCAGTACTTC. Its protein is CASSLEGTGSYEQYF.

This chain links TRBV6-6 with TRBJ2-3, with D perhaps TRBD1 (9 bases). CDR1 and CDR2 from the germline V gene are MNHNY and SVGAGI (reference sequence). This CDR3 has 20 residues. V was cut by 5 bases and J by 0 bases, with 27 bases left in between. Here the CDR3 DNA reads TGTGCCAGCAGTCTTCGGGGGGGGACAGGGACGGGAACGAGCACAGATACGCAGTATTTT. This sequence encodes CASSLRGGTGTGTSTDTQYF.